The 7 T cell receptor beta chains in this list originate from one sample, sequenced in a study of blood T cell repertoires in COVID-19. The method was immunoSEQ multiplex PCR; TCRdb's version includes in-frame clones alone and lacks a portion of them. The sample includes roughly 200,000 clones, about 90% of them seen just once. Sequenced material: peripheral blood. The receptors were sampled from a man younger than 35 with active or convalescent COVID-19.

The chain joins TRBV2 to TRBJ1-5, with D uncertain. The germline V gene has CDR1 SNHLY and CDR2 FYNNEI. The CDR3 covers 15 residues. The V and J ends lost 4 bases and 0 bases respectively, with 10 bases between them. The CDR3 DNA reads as TGTGCCAGCAGTGTGACGGGGAATAGCAATCAGCCCCAGCATTTT. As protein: CASSVTGNSNQPQHF.

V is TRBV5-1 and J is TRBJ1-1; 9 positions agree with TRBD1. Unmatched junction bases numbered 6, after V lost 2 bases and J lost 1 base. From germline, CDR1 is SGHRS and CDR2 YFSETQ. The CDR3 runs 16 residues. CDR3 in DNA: TGCGCCAGCAGCTTTACAGGGGGCGCGGGGAACACTGAAGCTTTCTTT. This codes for CASSFTGGAGNTEAFF.

The CDR3 here is CASSPTWTGRTEAFF. The CDR3 DNA reads TGTGCCAGCAGCCCTACTTGGACAGGGCGGACTGAAGCTTTCTTT. V and J are TRBV7-2 and TRBJ1-1; 8 nucleotides align to TRBD1. Per germline, CDR1 SGHTA and CDR2 FQGNSA. This CDR3 is built from 15 residues. Trimming removed 5 bases from V and 5 bases from J; junction bases left unmatched: 10.

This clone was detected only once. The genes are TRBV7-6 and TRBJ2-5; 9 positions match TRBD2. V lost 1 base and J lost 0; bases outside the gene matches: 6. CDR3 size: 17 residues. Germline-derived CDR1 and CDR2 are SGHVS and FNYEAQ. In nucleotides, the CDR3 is TGTGCCAGCAGCTTAGAAGGGTTAGCGGGGGACCAAGAGACCCAGTACTTC. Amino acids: CASSLEGLAGDQETQYF.

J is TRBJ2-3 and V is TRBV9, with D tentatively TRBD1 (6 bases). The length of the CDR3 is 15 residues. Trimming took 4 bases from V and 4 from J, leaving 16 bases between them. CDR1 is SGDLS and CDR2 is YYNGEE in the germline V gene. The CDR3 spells CASSLRQVAPDTQYF. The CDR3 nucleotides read TGTGCCAGCAGCTTGAGACAGGTGGCCCCAGATACGCAGTATTTT.

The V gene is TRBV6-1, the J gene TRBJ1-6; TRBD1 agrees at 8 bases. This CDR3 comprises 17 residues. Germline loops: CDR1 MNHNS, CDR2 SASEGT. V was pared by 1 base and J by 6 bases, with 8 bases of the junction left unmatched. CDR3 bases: TGTGCCAGCAGTGAAGGAGTCAGGGGGCGGAGTAATTCACCCCTCCACTTT. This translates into CASSEGVRGRSNSPLHF.

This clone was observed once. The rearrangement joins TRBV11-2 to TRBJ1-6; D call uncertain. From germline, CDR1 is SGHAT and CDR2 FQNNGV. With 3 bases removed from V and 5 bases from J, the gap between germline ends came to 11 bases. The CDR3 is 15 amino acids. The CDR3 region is CASSFSGGNNSPLHF. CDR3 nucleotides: TGTGCCAGCAGCTTTTCGGGAGGGAATAATTCACCCCTCCACTTT.